A selection of T cell receptor beta chains follows, all from one sample in a study of blood T cells in healthy people across ages. TCRdb reprocessed the 5' RACE reads via MiXCR and lists one record per CDR3 protein. Of roughly 1 million distinct CDR3 sequences listed, less than 25% are singletons. This sample was shared with a second study, whose subject was T cells of mothers and their children.

The source material was blood. These receptors were collected from a girl aged 2 to 9 in good health. The CDR3 runs from the conserved cysteine through the conserved F or W. A D gene is named only where the DNA matches it firmly. Clone sizes are given selectively: once, few, many, or a class where the clone is expanded.

J gene | clone size | V gene | D gene | CDR3 protein | CDR3 DNA
TRBJ2-7 | few | TRBV28 | - | CASSFRQTTNNEQYF | TGTGCCAGCAGTTTTAGGCAGACTACGAACAACGAGCAGTACTTC
TRBJ2-1 | - | TRBV13 | TRBD2 | CASSATGTSGKVEQFF | TGTGCCAGCAGCGCAACCGGGACTAGCGGGAAGGTTGAGCAGTTCTTC
TRBJ2-1 | once | TRBV5-1 | TRBD2 | CASSTVGLAGDNEQFF | TGCGCCAGCAGCACGGTGGGACTAGCGGGAGATAATGAGCAGTTCTTC
TRBJ2-7 | few | TRBV2 | TRBD1 | CASEGQASYEQYF | TGTGCCAGCGAGGGACAGGCTTCCTACGAGCAGTACTTC
TRBJ2-3 | - | TRBV7-2 | - | CASSLTGPSGDTQYF | TGTGCCAGCAGCTTAACGGGACCGAGTGGAGATACGCAGTATTTT
TRBJ2-1 | - | TRBV20-1 | - | CSASPGDRNEQFF | TGCAGTGCTAGTCCCGGGGACCGCAATGAGCAGTTCTTC
TRBJ2-1 | - | TRBV29-1 | - | CSVEEGASGYNEQFF | TGCAGCGTTGAAGAGGGGGCTAGCGGTTACAATGAGCAGTTCTTC
TRBJ2-5 | - | TRBV27 | TRBD1 | CASSLGQFQETQYF | TGTGCCAGCAGTCTGGGACAGTTTCAAGAGACCCAGTACTTC
TRBJ2-5 | - | TRBV6-1 | - | CASSVDRLQETQYF | TGTGCCAGCTCCGTAGACAGGCTACAAGAGACCCAGTACTTC
TRBJ2-1 | - | TRBV29-1 | - | CSVEGESRFNEQFF | TGCAGCGTTGAGGGGGAGTCCCGTTTCAATGAGCAGTTCTTC